The rows below give T cell receptor beta chains drawn from one sample of a study of graft-versus-host responses after intestinal transplantation. Some clones are missing from TCRdb's copy, which holds only in-frame ones; the method was immunoSEQ multiplex PCR. The table shows around 21,000 clones, with around 43% occurring only once. The sample in question was alloreactive CD8+ T cells from a mixed lymphocyte reaction culture, obtained before transplantation. These receptors originate from a human patient who was an organ donor for intestinal transplantation. Each CDR3 is given with its conserved first and last residue. A D gene is named only where the DNA matches it firmly. Rows give clone size only sometimes, using once, few, many, or a class for an expanded clone.

j_call,d_call,clone_size,v_call,cdr3_aa,cdr3_nt
TRBJ2-2,TRBD1,.,TRBV2,CASSERGQGASGGELFF,TGTGCCAGCAGTGAGAGGGGACAGGGGGCTTCCGGCGGGGAGCTGTTTTTT
TRBJ2-1,.,few,TRBV7-2,CASSLRLARNNEQFF,TGTGCCAGCAGCTTAAGGCTAGCGCGGAACAATGAGCAGTTCTTC
TRBJ2-7,.,few,TRBV6-6,CASSFGSGSYEQYF,TGTGCCAGCAGTTTCGGGTCCGGATCCTACGAGCAGTACTTC
TRBJ1-4,.,.,TRBV4-3,CASSQDRGLDEKLFF,TGCGCCAGCAGCCAAGATCGGGGTTTGGATGAAAAACTGTTTTTT
TRBJ2-7,.,.,TRBV19,CASSIWGLPSYEQYF,TGTGCCAGTAGTATCTGGGGGCTCCCCTCCTACGAGCAGTACTTC
TRBJ2-7,TRBD2,.,TRBV5-1,CASSLGLALYEQYF,TGTGCCAGCAGCTTGGGACTAGCGCTCTACGAGCAGTACTTC
TRBJ2-7,.,.,TRBV6-1,CASSLQVSYEQYF,TGTGCCAGCAGCCTTCAGGTCTCCTACGAGCAGTACTTC
TRBJ1-1,.,medium-sized,TRBV4-2,CASSQERLTEAFF,TGTGCCAGCAGCCAAGAACGGCTCACTGAAGCTTTCTTT
TRBJ2-3,.,.,TRBV19,CASSNDYVSDTQYF,TGTGCCAGTAGTAACGACTATGTCTCAGATACGCAGTATTTT
TRBJ2-6,.,.,TRBV5-1,CASSYSFYGRDSFWSGANVLTF,TGCGCCAGCAGCTACTCCTTCTACGGTAGGGACTCCTTTTGGTCTGGGGCCAACGTCCTGACTTTC
TRBJ2-3,TRBD2,.,TRBV4-2,CASSQQIGLAGGLGTDTQYF,TGTGCCAGCAGCCAACAGATAGGACTAGCGGGAGGCCTGGGCACAGATACGCAGTATTTT
TRBJ2-3,TRBD1,few,TRBV7-9,CASSVRVPGQGSSTDTQYF,TGTGCCAGCAGCGTACGGGTCCCGGGACAGGGGTCTAGCACAGATACGCAGTATTTT
TRBJ2-1,TRBD2,once,TRBV10-3,CAISESSRGLGGSLINEQFF,TGTGCCATCAGTGAGTCTTCCCGGGGACTGGGCGGGAGTTTGATCAATGAGCAGTTCTTC
TRBJ2-7,.,medium-sized,TRBV21-1,CASSKTASASSSFEQYF,TGTGCCAGCAGCAAAACAGCTAGCGCGAGCTCTTCTTTCGAGCAGTACTTC
TRBJ2-2,.,medium-sized,TRBV6-5,CASSYTGLRYTGELFF,TGTGCCAGCAGTTACACAGGCCTACGATACACCGGGGAGCTGTTTTTT
TRBJ1-1,.,few,TRBV6-6,CASSLTGNTEAFF,TGTGCCAGCAGTCTGACGGGGAACACTGAAGCTTTCTTT
TRBJ2-3,.,few,TRBV2,CASSDPRGAGDTQYF,TGTGCCAGCAGCGACCCCCGGGGGGCAGGTGATACGCAGTATTTT
TRBJ1-4,.,.,TRBV2,CASSMQGGSNEKLFF,TGTGCCAGCTCTATGCAGGGAGGGTCTAATGAAAAACTGTTTTTT
TRBJ2-7,.,.,TRBV27,CASSYGTGFYPLF,TGTGCCAGCAGTTACGGGACCGGATTTTATCCCCTCTTC
TRBJ2-7,TRBD1,few,TRBV10-2,CASRAGTALYEQYF,TGCGCCAGCAGGGCCGGGACAGCCCTCTACGAGCAGTACTTC
TRBJ2-3,TRBD2,few,TRBV4-2,CASSQEEAGGPSTQYF,TGTGCCAGCAGCCAGGAGGAAGCGGGAGGGCCGTCTACGCAGTATTTT
TRBJ2-7,.,.,TRBV30,CAWSASYEQYF,TGTGCCTGGAGTGCTTCCTACGAGCAGTACTTC
TRBJ2-5,TRBD2,.,TRBV5-1,CASSGGGETQYF,TGCGCCAGCAGCGGCGGGGGGGAGACCCAGTACTTC
TRBJ1-4,.,once,TRBV5-1,CASSGLGSGAELLFF,TGCGCCAGCAGCGGTCTCGGTTCGGGAGCTGAGTTACTGTTTTTT
TRBJ1-5,.,.,TRBV6-1,CASSLQGPNQPQHF,TGTGCCAGCAGTCTACAGGGACCCAATCAGCCCCAGCATTTT
TRBJ1-2,.,.,TRBV27,CASSLGYGYTF,TGTGCCAGCAGTTTGGGGTATGGCTACACCTTC
TRBJ2-3,.,few,TRBV18,CASADLRDTQYF,TGTGCCAGCGCGGACTTGAGGGATACGCAGTATTTT
TRBJ2-2,.,medium-sized,TRBV19,CASSIDPASTGELFF,TGTGCCAGTAGTATAGATCCGGCATCCACCGGGGAGCTGTTTTTT
TRBJ2-2,.,.,TRBV4-3,CASSLTGPGELFF,TGCGCCAGCAGCCTAACCGGGCCTGGGGAGCTGTTTTTT
TRBJ1-2,TRBD1,few,TRBV27,CASSPGTGGDYGYTF,TGTGCCAGCAGCCCCGGGACAGGGGGGGATTATGGCTACACCTTC
TRBJ2-7,.,.,TRBV6-6,CASSYSPLAYEQYF,TGTGCCAGCAGTTACTCCCCACTAGCCTACGAGCAGTACTTC
TRBJ2-2,.,medium-sized,TRBV28,CASGSGFGGELFF,TGTGCCAGTGGATCGGGGTTCGGCGGGGAGCTGTTTTTT
TRBJ1-2,.,.,TRBV6-5,CASSYLNGVDGYTF,TGTGCCAGCAGTTACCTTAACGGGGTGGATGGCTACACCTTC